The 2 T cell receptor beta chains below come from one sample, sequenced in a study of cytomegalovirus exposure and HLA in healthy donors. Profiled with immunoSEQ multiplex PCR; TCRdb holds only in-frame clones, not every one. The sample yields over 110,000 clones, 70% to 90% seen once. Sequenced sample: PBMCs. Receptor source: a man in his late teens or twenties in good health and CMV-seropositive.

The chain couples TRBV10-1 to TRBJ2-1, with TRBD1 identical over 8 bases. The germline gives CDR1 WNHNN, CDR2 SYGVQD (reference sequence). The CDR3 extends over 18 amino acids. Trimming removed 0 bases from V and 6 bases from J; junction bases left unmatched: 13. The CDR3 region has the DNA TGCGCCAGCAGTGAGTCTTCTCCCAGGGGGCTTAGGTTCAATGAGCAGTTCTTC. This gives the protein CASSESSPRGLRFNEQFF.

This clone turned up a few times. This chain connects TRBV6-9 to TRBJ2-1; 9 nucleotides match TRBD2. The trim removed 4 bases at V and 8 bases at J, leaving 9 bases unmatched. CDR1 is MNHGY, CDR2 SVAAGI, per germline. The CDR3 is 15 amino acids. CDR3 protein: CASSLGNSGSDEQFF. CDR3 DNA: TGTGCCAGCAGTTTAGGCAATAGCGGGAGTGATGAGCAGTTCTTC.